This T cell receptor (beta chain) was profiled in a study of molecular identifiers for immune sequencing clone quantification. Naive CD8 libraries were made from around 20,000 to 1,000,000 sorted cells, and they used 10%, 30% or 50% RNA. Details on this clonotype: The target antigen is unknown. Compared with germline, one end of the junction differs, possibly owing to a read error.

TCRdb re-analysed the PCR reads in MiXCR, keeping a single row per CDR3 protein. Of some 590,000 distinct CDR3 sequences listed, about 25% are singletons. General study points: Spiked Jurkat TCR RNA equivalent to one cell was reportedly detectable in about 900,000 naive cells. Clones with over 20 RNA copies captured over 98% of effector molecules but under 1% of naive ones. In cases of identical TCR molecules sharing a barcode, highly expanded clone sizes could be underestimated.

This CDR3 contains 14 residues. The chain uses TRBV5-3 and TRBJ2-7, with D maybe TRBD2 (6 bases). TRBV5-3 is an ORF; its function is uncertain. The origin of this receptor is a human donor in good health. Some libraries in this study had Jurkat cell RNA spiked in. Sequenced material: naive CD8+ T cells from blood, with Jurkat cell RNA spiked in. As for subset: FACS-sorted CD8+CD4-CCR7+CD45RA+ naive T cells. The CDR3 reads CASGFNGGGCERCF. DNA for the CDR3: TGTGCCAGCGGCTTTAACGGGGGTGGCTGCGAGCGGTGCTTC.